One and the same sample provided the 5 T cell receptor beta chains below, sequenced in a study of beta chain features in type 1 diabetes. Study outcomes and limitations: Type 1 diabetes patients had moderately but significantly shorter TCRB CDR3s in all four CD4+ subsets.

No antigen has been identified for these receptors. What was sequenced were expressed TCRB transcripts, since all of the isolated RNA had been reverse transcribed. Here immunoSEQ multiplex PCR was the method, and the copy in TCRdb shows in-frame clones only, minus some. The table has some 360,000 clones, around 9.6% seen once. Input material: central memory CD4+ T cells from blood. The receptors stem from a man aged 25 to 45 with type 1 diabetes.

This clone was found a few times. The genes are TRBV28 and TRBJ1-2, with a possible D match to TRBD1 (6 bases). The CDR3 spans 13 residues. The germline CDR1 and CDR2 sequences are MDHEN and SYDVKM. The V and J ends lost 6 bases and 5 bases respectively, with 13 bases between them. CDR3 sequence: CASSSGGAYGYTF. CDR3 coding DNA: TGTGCCAGCAGCTCGGGGGGGGCGTATGGCTACACCTTC.

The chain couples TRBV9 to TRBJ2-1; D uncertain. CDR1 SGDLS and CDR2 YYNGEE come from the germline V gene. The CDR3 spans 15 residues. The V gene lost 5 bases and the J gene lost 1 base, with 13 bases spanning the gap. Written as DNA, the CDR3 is TGTGCCAGCAGGCCTACCGAGTGGTCCTACAATGAGCAGTTCTTC. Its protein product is CASRPTEWSYNEQFF.

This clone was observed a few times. The CDR3 spells CASSPPGQRQETQYF. The CDR3 DNA sequence: TGTGCCAGCTCACCACCGGGACAGAGACAAGAGACCCAGTACTTC. V is TRBV18 and J is TRBJ2-5, with TRBD1 matching over 7 bases. CDR3 size: 15 residues. Losses at the gene ends were 0 bases for V and 2 bases for J; bases not matched to a gene: 3. CDR1 and CDR2 (germline): KGHSH, LQKENI.

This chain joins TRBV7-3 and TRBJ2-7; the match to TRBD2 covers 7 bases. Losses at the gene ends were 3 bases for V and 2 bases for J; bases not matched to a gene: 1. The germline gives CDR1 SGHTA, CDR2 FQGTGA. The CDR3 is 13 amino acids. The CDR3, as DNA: TGTGCCAGCAGCTTGCTAGCGGCCTACGAGCAGTACTTC. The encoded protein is CASSLLAAYEQYF.

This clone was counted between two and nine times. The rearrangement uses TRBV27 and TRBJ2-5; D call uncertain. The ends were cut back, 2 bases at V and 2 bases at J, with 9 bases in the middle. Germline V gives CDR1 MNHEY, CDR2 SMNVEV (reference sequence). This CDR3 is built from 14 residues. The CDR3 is CASSLHTQQETQYF. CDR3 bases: TGTGCCAGCAGTTTACACACACAGCAAGAGACCCAGTACTTC.